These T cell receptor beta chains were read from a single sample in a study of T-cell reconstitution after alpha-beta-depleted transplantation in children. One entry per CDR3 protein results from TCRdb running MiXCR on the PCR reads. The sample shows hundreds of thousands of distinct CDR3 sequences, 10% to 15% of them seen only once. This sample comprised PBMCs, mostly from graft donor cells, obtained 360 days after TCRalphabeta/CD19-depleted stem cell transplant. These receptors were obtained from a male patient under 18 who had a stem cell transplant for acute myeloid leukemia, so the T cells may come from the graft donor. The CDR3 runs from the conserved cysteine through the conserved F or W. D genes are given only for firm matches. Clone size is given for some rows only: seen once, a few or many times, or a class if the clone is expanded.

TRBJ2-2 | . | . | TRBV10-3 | TGTGCCATCCGTCTCTTCCCGGGGGCCAACACCGGGGAGCTGTTTTTT | CAIRLFPGANTGELFF
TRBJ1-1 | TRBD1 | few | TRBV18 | TGTGCCAGCTCACCCTTGACAGGGGGTACTGAAGCTTTCTTT | CASSPLTGGTEAFF
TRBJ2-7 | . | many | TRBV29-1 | TGCAGCGTTACAAATCAGGGGGGGGTTGACGAGCAGTACTTC | CSVTNQGGVDEQYF
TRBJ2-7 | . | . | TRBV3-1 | TGTGCCAGCAGCCAAGACCTGGACGGCTACTCCTACGAGCAGTACTTC | CASSQDLDGYSYEQYF
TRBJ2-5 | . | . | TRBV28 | TGTGCCAGCAGTCTCAGCCAGGGGCCGGGGGCAGGAGAGACCCAGTACTTC | CASSLSQGPGAGETQYF
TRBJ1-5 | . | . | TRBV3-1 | TGTGCCAGCAGCCAAGATCCGTGGAGCCTCAATCAGCCCCAGCATTTT | CASSQDPWSLNQPQHF
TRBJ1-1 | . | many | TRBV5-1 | TGTGCCAGCAGCCTCGGAGGTGGGACTGAAGCTTTCTTT | CASSLGGGTEAFF
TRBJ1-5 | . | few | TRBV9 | TGTGCCAGCAGCGTCGTACAGGGTAGCAATCAGCCCCAGCATTTT | CASSVVQGSNQPQHF
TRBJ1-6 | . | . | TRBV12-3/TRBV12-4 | TGTGCCAGCAGTTTAGTTGGGCCGGGTAATTCACCCCTCCACTTT | CASSLVGPGNSPLHF
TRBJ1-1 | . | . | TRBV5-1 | TGCGCCAGCAGCTTGGTGAGGGGGGCTGAAGCTTTCTTT | CASSLVRGAEAFF
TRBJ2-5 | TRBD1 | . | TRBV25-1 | TGTGCCAGCAGTGATTTTCCGGGACAGGGGAAAGAGACCCAGTACTTC | CASSDFPGQGKETQYF
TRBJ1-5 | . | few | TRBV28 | TGTGCCAGCAGTTTAAAGGGGGTCGGCAATCAGCCCCAGCATTTT | CASSLKGVGNQPQHF
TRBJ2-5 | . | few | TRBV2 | TGTGCCAGCAGTGACCAGGGGTTATTACAGACCCAGTACTTC | CASSDQGLLQTQYF
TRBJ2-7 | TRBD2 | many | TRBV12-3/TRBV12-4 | TGTGCCAGCAGTTGGACTAGCGGGAGGGTGTCGTCCTACGAGCAGTACTTC | CASSWTSGRVSSYEQYF
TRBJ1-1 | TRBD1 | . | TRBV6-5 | TGTGCCAGCAGTTACCCACGACAGGGGGCGAGCACTGAAGCTTTCTTT | CASSYPRQGASTEAFF
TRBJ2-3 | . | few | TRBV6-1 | TGTGCCAGCAGTGAAGCGGCCAGTCTAGGTGGAACCACAGATACGCAGTATTTT | CASSEAASLGGTTDTQYF
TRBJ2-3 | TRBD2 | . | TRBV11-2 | TGTGCCAGCAGCGTTAGCGGGAGGACAGATACGCAGTATTTT | CASSVSGRTDTQYF
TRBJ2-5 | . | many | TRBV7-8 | TGTGCCAGCAGCTTAGCTCACCAGGGATCGGAGACCCAGTACTTC | CASSLAHQGSETQYF
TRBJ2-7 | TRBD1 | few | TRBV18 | TGTGCCAGCTCATCCCAGGGACAGGGGGCAGTTGGTTTCGAGCAGTACTTC | CASSSQGQGAVGFEQYF
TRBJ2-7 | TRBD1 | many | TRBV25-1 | TGTGCCAGCAGTGGTACAGGGGGACCCTACGAGCAGTACTTC | CASSGTGGPYEQYF
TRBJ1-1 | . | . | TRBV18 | TGTGCCAGCTCACCGGGCAGAAGAGTTACTGAAGCTTTCTTT | CASSPGRRVTEAFF
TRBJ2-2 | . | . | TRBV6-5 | TGTGCCAGCTATCACGGGGTCGGGGAGCTGTTTTTT | CASYHGVGELFF
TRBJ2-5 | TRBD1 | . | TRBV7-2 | TGTGCCAGCAGCTTATGGGGACAGGTCCTGATGAAGACCCAGTACTTC | CASSLWGQVLMKTQYF
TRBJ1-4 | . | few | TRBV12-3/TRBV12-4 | TGTGCCAGCACCAAAAAAGAGGGAAAACTGTTTTTT | CASTKKEGKLFF
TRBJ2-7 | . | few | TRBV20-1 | TGCAGTGCTAGCGGGAGTCCCTCCTACGAGCAGTACTTC | CSASGSPSYEQYF
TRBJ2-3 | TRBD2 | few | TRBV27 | TGTGCCAGCAGTGGCGGACTAGGACACACAGATACGCAGTATTTT | CASSGGLGHTDTQYF
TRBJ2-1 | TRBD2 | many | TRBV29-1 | TGCAGTCATCCCAGCGGGAGGGCCCGGGTCTACAATGAGCAGTTCTTC | CSHPSGRARVYNEQFF
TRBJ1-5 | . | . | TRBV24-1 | TGTGCCACCAGTGATTTGACGAATTGGCATTTT | CATSDLTNWHF
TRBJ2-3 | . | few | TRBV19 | TGTGCCAGTAGTTTCGGGCCCGGGGCCTCGGGCACAGATACGCAGTATTTT | CASSFGPGASGTDTQYF
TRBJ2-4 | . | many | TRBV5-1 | TGCGCCAGCAGCTTGGAGGACATTCAGTACTTC | CASSLEDIQYF
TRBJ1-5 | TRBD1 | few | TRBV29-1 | TGCAGCGCTCGGACAGGGACAGGTCAGCCCCAGCATTTT | CSARTGTGQPQHF
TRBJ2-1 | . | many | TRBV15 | TGTGCCACCAGCAGAGCGGGAGCAACCTACAATGAGCAGTTCTTC | CATSRAGATYNEQFF
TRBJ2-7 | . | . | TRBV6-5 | TGTGCCAGCAGTTACGGACGAGGGGGTGCCTCCTACGAGCAGTACTTC | CASSYGRGGASYEQYF
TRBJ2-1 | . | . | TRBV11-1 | TGTGCCAGCAGCTCTGAGGTAGTTGGCGGGACCTTTTACAATGAGCAGTTCTTC | CASSSEVVGGTFYNEQFF
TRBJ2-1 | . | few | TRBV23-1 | TGCGCCAGCAGTCAATCGATGGGGGGCGGCTACAATGAGCAGTTCTTC | CASSQSMGGGYNEQFF
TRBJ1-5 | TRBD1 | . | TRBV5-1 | TGCGCCAGCAGCTTAGATCGACAGGGAAGCAATCAGCCCCAGCATTTT | CASSLDRQGSNQPQHF
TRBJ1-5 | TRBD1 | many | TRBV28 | TGTGCCAGCAGTTCACCGGGACAGGGTGATCAGCCCCAGCATTTT | CASSSPGQGDQPQHF
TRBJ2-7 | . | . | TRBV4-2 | TGTGCCAGCAGCCCCCTAGGATCCTACGGGCAGTACTTC | CASSPLGSYGQYF
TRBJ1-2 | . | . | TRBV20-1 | TGCAGTGCTAGCCAGACAACTACGGGCTATGGCTACACCTTC | CSASQTTTGYGYTF
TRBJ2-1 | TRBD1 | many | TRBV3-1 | TGTGCCAGCAGGTCGACAGGGCGCGATGAGCAGTTCTTC | CASRSTGRDEQFF
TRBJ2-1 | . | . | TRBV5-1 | TGCGCCAGCAGCTTGGAGCTGGTTGAGCAGTTCTTC | CASSLELVEQFF
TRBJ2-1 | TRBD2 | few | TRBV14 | TGTGCCAGCAGCCAAGATCCCGGCGGGAGCTCCTACAATGAGCAGTTCTTC | CASSQDPGGSSYNEQFF
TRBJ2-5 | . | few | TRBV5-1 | TGCGCCAGCAGCCCGAGCTCAGGCCTCGCTGGGACCCAGTACTTC | CASSPSSGLAGTQYF
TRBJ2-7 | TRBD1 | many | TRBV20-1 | TGCAGTGCTAGAGCCGGGACAGCCACCTACGAGCAGTACTTC | CSARAGTATYEQYF
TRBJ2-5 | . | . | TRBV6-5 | TGTGCCAGCATAGGCGGGATGATGACCCAGTACTTC | CASIGGMMTQYF
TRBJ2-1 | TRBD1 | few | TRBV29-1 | TGCAGCGTCCCGACAGGGAGTGAGCAGTTCTTC | CSVPTGSEQFF